These 7 T cell receptor beta chains were all obtained from the same sample, sequenced in a study of T cells in Graves' hyperthyroidism and ophthalmopathy. RNA transcripts gave rise to amplified TCR beta CDR3 regions. The HTBI primer set served for first-round RT-PCR of the TCR CDR3. From the multiplex PCR reads, TCRdb called clonotypes with MiXCR, one entry per CDR3 protein. The sample shows under 300,000 distinct CDR3 sequences, about 13% of them seen only once. Sequencing was done on a sample of blood. The receptors were sampled from a woman in her 40s with Graves' hyperthyroidism.

This clonotype has just a few counts. The chain uses TRBV10-2 and TRBJ2-5; weak D call: TRBD2 (6 bases). Trimming took 0 bases from V and 4 from J, leaving 12 bases between them. Germline V gene data show CDR1 as WSHSY and CDR2 as SAAADI. This CDR3 has 15 residues. DNA for the CDR3: TGCGCCAGCAGTGAGTCAGGTGGTAGCGGAGAGACCCAGTACTTC. Encoded protein: CASSESGGSGETQYF.

This clonotype was found many times. This chain connects TRBV28 to TRBJ2-1; 7 positions agree with TRBD2. V lost 8 bases to trimming and J lost 4 bases; unmatched junction nucleotides: 11. There are 15 residues in the CDR3. Germline CDR1 and CDR2: MDHEN and SYDVKM. The CDR3 coding sequence is TGTGCCAGCCGGTCGGGACTACCAACTTACAATGAGCAGTTCTTC. It codes for CASRSGLPTYNEQFF.

To note about this clonotype: This sequence may be a read error, since a much larger clone differs from it by one base. CDR3 residues: CASSLSLLREGKGDEHFF. CDR3 bases: TGTGCCAGCAGCTTAAGTTTGTTGCGGGAGGGAAAGGGTGATGAGCATTTCTTC. V gene TRBV7-2 combines with J gene TRBJ2-1; 9 nucleotides align to TRBD2. CDR3 size: 18 residues. CDR1 is SGHTA and CDR2 is FQGNSA in the germline V gene.

In its sample, this clonotype was seen many times. The chain carries TRBV2 and TRBJ2-6; 9 bases are shared with TRBD1. The CDR3 runs 17 residues. V trimming: 6 bases; J trimming: 0 bases; junction bases outside the gene matches: 6. In germline, CDR1 is SNHLY, CDR2 FYNNEI. CDR3 residues: CASRGGQGRSGANVLTF. The DNA of the CDR3 is TGTGCCAGCAGGGGGGGACAGGGTCGCTCTGGGGCCAACGTCCTGACTTTC.

As for this clonotype: It may be a read error: a sequence one base away is much more abundant. The V and J genes are TRBV7-9 and TRBJ2-3; 7 bases fit TRBD2. Germline CDR1 SEHNR, CDR2 FQNEAQ (reference sequence). Losses at the gene ends were 1 base for V and 8 bases for J; bases not matched to a gene: 6. This CDR3 spans 14 amino acids. The CDR3 loop is CASSLVLTGGTQYF. The CDR3, as DNA: TGTGCCAGCAGCTTAGTCCTCACGGGAGGTACGCAGTATTTT.

This clonotype has only a few counts. The chain combines TRBV24-1 with TRBJ2-7, with 7 bases fitting TRBD1. Germline assignment: CDR1 KGHDR and CDR2 SFDVKD. V lost 5 bases, J lost 3 bases, and 6 bases stayed unmatched. The CDR3 extends over 14 amino acids. The CDR3 DNA sequence: TGTGCCACCAGTGCCACGGGACAGTTCTACGAGCAGTACTTC. Translation gives CATSATGQFYEQYF.

The table lists this clonotype with a few counts. In nucleotides, the CDR3 is TGTGCCAGCAAGAGACAGGGGATTTCTTCGGATACGCAGTATTTT. Protein product: CASKRQGISSDTQYF. The rearrangement uses TRBV2 and TRBJ2-3, with 8 bases lining up with TRBD1. This CDR3 has 15 residues. Germline loops: CDR1 SNHLY, CDR2 FYNNEI. Unmatched junction bases numbered 12, after V lost 7 bases and J lost 6 bases.